This T cell receptor beta chain was documented in a study of blood T cell repertoires in COVID-19. Looking at the study overall: The United States, Italy and Spain were the sources of the acute and convalescent COVID-19 samples. PBMCs, B-cell-depleted T cells, or T cells provided the cDNA or gDNA that made up the material.

Authors' data handling: Quantification of nucleated cells was approximated via reference gene primer amplification. Assay: immunoSEQ multiplex PCR; the TCRdb copy retains only in-frame clones and omits some. That table gives V, J and clone size, and the DNA gave D and trimming. Here the sample spans 60,000 to 75,000 clones, about 83% being singletons. The CDR3 has 13 residues. Sequences were obtained from peripheral blood. The chain employs TRBV21-1 and TRBJ2-1; whether TRBD2, the table's D call, matches the DNA was not checked. TRBV21-1 is reported as a pseudogene. The sequence derives from a human donor in a cohort sampled during active COVID-19. The CDR3 loop is CASSLAGGSEQFF. In nucleotides, the CDR3 is TGTGCCAGCAGTCTAGCGGGGGGAAGTGAGCAGTTCTTC.